A selection of T cell receptor beta chains follows, all from one sample in a study of T cells after yellow fever vaccination. Using its own MiXCR run on the 5' RACE reads, TCRdb lists one record per CDR3 protein. This sample has about 340,000 distinct CDR3 sequences, with more than 8.5% found just once. Sequencing used PBMCs, obtained on the day of the first yellow fever vaccination. The receptors derive from a man aged 18 to 30 who received the YFV17D yellow fever vaccine. Each CDR3 is given with its conserved first and last residue. A D gene is named only where the DNA matches it firmly. Clone size, where shown, is once, few, many, or a class for clones that have expanded.

j_gene	abundance	d_gene	v_gene	CDR3aa	CDR3nt
TRBJ2-7	NA	NA	TRBV3-1	CASRQFSSYEQYF	TGTGCGAGCAGGCAGTTCAGCTCCTACGAGCAGTACTTC
TRBJ2-3	NA	TRBD1	TRBV6-5	CASSSGTGGVTDTQYF	TGTGCCAGCAGTTCAGGCACAGGGGGCGTTACAGATACGCAGTATTTT
TRBJ2-5	many	NA	TRBV29-1	CSVDREETQYF	TGCAGCGTTGATAGGGAAGAGACCCAGTACTTC
TRBJ1-3	many	NA	TRBV6-5	CASSWVAAGNTIYF	TGTGCCAGCAGTTGGGTAGCGGCTGGAAACACCATATATTTT
TRBJ2-1	NA	TRBD2	TRBV7-2	CASSPLAGVSYNEQFF	TGTGCCAGCAGCCCTCTAGCGGGGGTTTCCTACAATGAGCAGTTCTTC
TRBJ2-1	few	TRBD1	TRBV5-1	CASRPVGTAYNEQFF	TGCGCCAGCAGACCTGTAGGGACAGCTTACAATGAGCAGTTCTTC
TRBJ2-1	few	TRBD2	TRBV11-1	CASSLTGTSGADNEQFF	TGTGCCAGCAGCCTAACCGGGACTAGCGGGGCGGACAATGAGCAGTTCTTC
TRBJ2-2	NA	NA	TRBV12-3/TRBV12-4	CASSLEGGITGELFF	TGTGCCAGCAGTTTAGAGGGAGGTATAACCGGGGAGCTGTTTTTT
TRBJ1-5	NA	NA	TRBV29-1	CSVGSGLNQPQHF	TGCAGCGTTGGGTCAGGGCTCAATCAGCCCCAGCATTTT
TRBJ1-4	few	TRBD1	TRBV12-3/TRBV12-4	CASSHRGSEKLFF	TGTGCCAGCAGTCACAGGGGATCAGAAAAACTGTTTTTT
TRBJ1-1	few	NA	TRBV20-1	CSAPEAGVGSEAFF	TGCAGTGCCCCAGAGGCAGGGGTGGGGTCTGAAGCTTTCTTT
TRBJ1-2	few	NA	TRBV12-3/TRBV12-4	CASSLYRDYTF	TGTGCCAGCAGTTTATACAGGGACTACACCTTC
TRBJ1-2	few	NA	TRBV20-1	CSARVPGSDGYTF	TGCAGTGCTAGAGTACCGGGAAGTGATGGCTACACCTTC
TRBJ1-4	NA	NA	TRBV20-1	CSASSITRKNEKLFF	TGCAGTGCTAGTTCTATCACTAGGAAGAATGAAAAACTGTTTTTT
TRBJ1-3	NA	NA	TRBV23-1	CASSQSAEAGMHTIYF	TGCGCCAGCAGTCAATCCGCCGAGGCAGGAATGCACACCATATATTTT
TRBJ1-1	once	NA	TRBV4-1	CASSQEWPNTEAFF	TGCGCCAGCAGCCAAGAGTGGCCGAACACTGAAGCTTTCTTT
TRBJ2-3	few	NA	TRBV12-3/TRBV12-4	CASSYLRGGPTDTQYF	TGTGCCAGCAGTTACCTAAGGGGGGGGCCCACAGATACGCAGTATTTT
TRBJ2-2	NA	NA	TRBV20-1	CSAIGGSNTGELFF	TGCAGTGCTATAGGAGGGTCGAACACCGGGGAGCTGTTTTTT
TRBJ1-6	few	NA	TRBV5-1	CASSLERDSPLHF	TGCGCCAGCAGCTTGGAGCGGGATTCACCCCTCCACTTT
TRBJ1-1	NA	NA	TRBV18	CASSPPASRNTEAFF	TGTGCCAGCTCACCACCTGCTTCAAGGAACACTGAAGCTTTCTTT
TRBJ2-7	NA	NA	TRBV6-2/TRBV6-3	CASSLPLRGEQYF	TGTGCCAGCAGCCTACCTCTCAGGGGCGAGCAGTACTTC
TRBJ2-2	NA	TRBD1	TRBV5-1	CASSRRDRGSPGELFF	TGCGCCAGCAGCCGACGGGACAGGGGTTCGCCCGGGGAGCTGTTTTTT
TRBJ1-1	NA	NA	TRBV27	CASSFRENTEAFF	TGTGCCAGCAGTTTTAGGGAGAACACTGAAGCTTTCTTT
TRBJ2-2	many	NA	TRBV7-2	CASSLYLGELFF	TGTGCCAGCAGCTTATATCTCGGCGAGCTGTTTTTT